The TCR beta chain described here comes from a study of T cells in women clearing cervical HPV infection. Study findings and constraints: Richness differences could reflect unmeasured T-cell content per sample.

Trimming shortened V by 1 base and J by 5 bases, and 6 bases separated the two germline ends. The CDR3 loop spans 13 amino acids. In germline, CDR1 is LGHNA, CDR2 YNFKEQ. As for this clone: Its antigen is currently unknown. The CDR3 is cut off 3 residues early in the read; its end comes from the germline J gene.

TCRdb's copy holds only in-frame clones and misses some; the assay was immunoSEQ multiplex PCR. Its table lists over 20,000 clones. The V and J genes are TRBV4-2 and TRBJ1-5; the D is unclear. This sequence originates from a woman between 18 and 70 years old with a cervical HPV16 infection that either progressed to CIN3+ or cleared (not recorded which). The sample was blood buffy coat. The CDR3 DNA, read in part, is TGTGCCAGCAGCCAAGGAAGGGATCAGCCC. As protein: CASSQGRDQP. The whole CDR3 is CASSQGRDQPQHF.